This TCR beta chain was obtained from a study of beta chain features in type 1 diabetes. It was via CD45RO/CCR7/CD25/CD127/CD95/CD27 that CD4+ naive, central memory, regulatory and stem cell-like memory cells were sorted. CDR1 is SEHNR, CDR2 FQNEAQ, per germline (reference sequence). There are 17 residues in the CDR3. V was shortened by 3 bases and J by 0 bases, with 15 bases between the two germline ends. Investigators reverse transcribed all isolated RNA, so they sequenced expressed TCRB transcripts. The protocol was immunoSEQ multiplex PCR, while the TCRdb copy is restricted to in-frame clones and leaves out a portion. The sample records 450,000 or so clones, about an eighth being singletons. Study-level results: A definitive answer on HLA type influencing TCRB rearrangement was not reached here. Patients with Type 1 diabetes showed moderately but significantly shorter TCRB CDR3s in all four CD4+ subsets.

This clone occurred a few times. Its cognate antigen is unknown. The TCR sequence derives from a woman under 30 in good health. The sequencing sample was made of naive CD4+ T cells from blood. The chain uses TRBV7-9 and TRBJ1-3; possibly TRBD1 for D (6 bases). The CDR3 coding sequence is TGTGCCAGCAGCTTGGGGGCCCAGAGGGACTCTGGAAACACCATATATTTT. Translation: CASSLGAQRDSGNTIYF.